Included here is one T cell receptor beta chain sequence, with context. One end of the junction varies from germline; a read error may be responsible. The data stem from a study of control samples from healthy donors and cancer patients. Only in-frame clones appear in the TCRdb table, and some are missing; sequencing was by immunoSEQ multiplex PCR. Among about 70,000 clones listed, 75% to 90% were seen once. The CDR3 is 14 residues long. Germline V gene data show CDR1 as MNHEY and CDR2 as SVGAGI. What was sequenced was blood. The rearrangement uses TRBV6-5 and TRBJ2-5, with TRBD1 matching over 7 bases. The receptor was isolated from a man aged 45-65 years in good health. The CDR3 reads CASSRTLGTDPFDF. CDR3 coding DNA: TGTGCCAGCAGTCGGACCCTCGGGACAGACCCCTTCGACTTC.